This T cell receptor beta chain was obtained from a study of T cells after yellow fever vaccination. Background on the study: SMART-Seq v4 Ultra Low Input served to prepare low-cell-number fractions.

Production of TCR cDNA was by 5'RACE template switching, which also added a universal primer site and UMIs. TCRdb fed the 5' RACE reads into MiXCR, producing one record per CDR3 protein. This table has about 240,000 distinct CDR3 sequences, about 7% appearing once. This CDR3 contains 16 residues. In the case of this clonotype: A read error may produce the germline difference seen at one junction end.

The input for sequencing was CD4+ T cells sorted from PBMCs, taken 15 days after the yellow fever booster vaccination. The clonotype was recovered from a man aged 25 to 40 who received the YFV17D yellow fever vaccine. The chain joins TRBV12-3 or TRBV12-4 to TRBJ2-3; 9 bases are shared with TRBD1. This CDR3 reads CSSSTPDRGLTDTQYF. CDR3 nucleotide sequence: TGTTCCAGCAGCACCCCCGACAGGGGGTTAACAGATACGCAGTATTTT.